These 9 T cell receptor beta chains were sequenced from one sample in a study. Via MiXCR, TCRdb re-called the RT-PCR reads, giving one row per CDR3 protein. The data hold about 680,000 distinct CDR3 sequences, with 14% observed a single time. The sample consisted of memory CD4+ T cells from blood. These receptors were collected from a female donor in good health, serving as a healthy control.

This clonotype was seen many times. V and J are TRBV20-1 and TRBJ1-1, with D perhaps matching TRBD1 (5 bases). The germline CDR1 and CDR2 sequences are DFQATT and SNEGSKA (reference sequence). CDR3 length: 11 residues. The germline V and J ends were trimmed by 0 bases and 9 bases, with 8 bases remaining between them. CDR3 sequence: CSARDGTQAFF. CDR3 nucleotides: TGCAGTGCTAGAGATGGGACCCAAGCTTTCTTT.

This chain connects TRBV6-1 to TRBJ1-4, with D perhaps matching TRBD1 (6 bases). Per the germline V gene, CDR1 is MNHNS and CDR2 is SASEGT. The CDR3 covers 14 residues. The ends were cut back, 8 bases at V and 0 bases at J, with 10 bases in the middle. CDR3 nucleotides: TGTGCCAGCCTCAGGGGTTCAACTAATGAAAAACTGTTTTTT. This sequence encodes CASLRGSTNEKLFF.

V and J are TRBV20-1 and TRBJ1-1; D unclear. Germline-derived CDR1 and CDR2 are DFQATT and SNEGSKA (reference sequence). V lost 1 base to trimming and J lost 1 base, with 13 bases between them. This CDR3 has 15 amino acids. The CDR3 sequence is CSARVRAFGNTEAFF. CDR3 nucleotides: TGCAGTGCTAGAGTTAGGGCTTTTGGGAACACTGAAGCTTTCTTT.

This clonotype came up many times. The chain links TRBV20-1 to TRBJ1-2; D unresolved. The CDR3 spans 11 residues. V lost 1 base and J 4 bases, leaving 4 bases between the germline ends. Germline V gives CDR1 DFQATT, CDR2 SNEGSKA (reference sequence). The CDR3 region is CSARVIYGYTF. In DNA, the CDR3 is TGCAGTGCTAGAGTAATCTATGGCTACACCTTC.

The table lists this clonotype with many counts. This chain joins TRBV4-2 and TRBJ1-1, with D hard to call. Trimming took off 6 bases at V and 4 bases at J, with 9 bases between the two ends. This CDR3 comprises 12 residues. Germline CDR1 LGHNA, CDR2 YNFKEQ. In DNA form, the CDR3 reads TGTGCCAGCAGGGGCGATAGCACTGAAGCTTTCTTT. Its translation: CASRGDSTEAFF.

This clonotype came up many times. The chain joins TRBV5-1 to TRBJ2-7; TRBD2 matches 7 bases. The CDR3 is 14 amino acids. Losses at the gene ends were 4 bases for V and 4 bases for J; bases not matched to a gene: 8. CDR1 is SGHRS, CDR2 YFSETQ, per germline. CDR3 loop: CASSPGGDDYEQYF. In nucleotides, the CDR3 is TGCGCCAGCAGCCCGGGAGGTGATGATTACGAGCAGTACTTC.

CDR3 protein: CASSDWAGNTEAFF. The CDR3 coding sequence is TGTGCCAGCAGTGACTGGGCAGGGAACACTGAAGCTTTCTTT. V is TRBV6-4 and J is TRBJ1-1; D gene ambiguous. CDR3 size: 14 residues. Trimming removed 1 base from V and 1 base from J, with 7 bases in between. Germline CDR1 reads MRHNA; CDR2 reads SNTAGT.

This clonotype showed up many times. The gene calls are TRBV7-9 and TRBJ2-1, with 10 bases identical to TRBD1. J lost 1 base, V lost 3 bases, and 18 bases had no gene match. The CDR3 contains 21 residues. The germline V gene has CDR1 SEHNR and CDR2 FQNEAQ (reference sequence). The CDR3 region has the DNA TGTGCCAGCAGCTTCCCTACGAATTGGGACAGGGGACGTTCATCCTACAATGAGCAGTTCTTC. It codes for CASSFPTNWDRGRSSYNEQFF.

This clonotype has only a few counts. This chain joins TRBV7-2 and TRBJ1-2, with D possibly TRBD1 on 6 matching bases. The CDR3 runs 15 residues. Germline CDR1 SGHTA, CDR2 FQGNSA. The germline V and J ends were trimmed by 5 bases and 5 bases, with 18 bases remaining between them. Here the CDR3 reads CASSAQGPSGYGYTF. For the CDR3, the DNA is TGTGCCAGCAGCGCGCAGGGGCCCTCGGGATATGGCTACACCTTC.